The TCR beta chain under discussion was sequenced for a study of blood T cell repertoires in COVID-19 (dated by TCRdb to the early 2020s). Regarding the study in general: The collaborator samples originated in the United States, Italy and Spain and spanned the acute and convalescent phases of COVID-19. The material from the prospective study consisted of cDNA or gDNA derived from T cells, B-cell-depleted T cells, or PBMCs. Deeply sampled blood TCRbeta repertoires from subjects exposed to, actively infected with, or recovered from COVID-19 were included in the dataset. The repertoires were released in a freely available public database intended as a resource for research on the immune response to SARS-CoV-2. Samples were obtained from the ongoing ImmuneRACE study (first 160 participants) and from some 1,200 subjects provided by 6 global collaborators. A de-identified subject ID, COVID-19 status, age in years and sex were almost always included in the sample metadata. Where available, HLA class I and class II types were obtained from metadata supplied by the sample provider rather than from assay-based typing.

Enrolling through a virtual design, the prospective study's participants ranged in age from about 18 to 89 years and lived across approximately 25 United States geographic areas. In the prospective study, cohorts were assigned on the basis of participant-reported clinical history obtained from a screening survey and a study questionnaire. Each participant in the prospective study had whole blood, serum and a nasopharyngeal or oropharyngeal swab collected by mobile phlebotomists. Prospective study participants could optionally give additional blood draws and questionnaires over an approximately 2-month period. Prospective study blood samples were shipped either frozen or at room temperature before DNA extraction. From V the trimming removes 1 base and from J it removes 5 bases, while the gene matches leave 9 bases of the junction unaccounted for. Taken from the germline V gene (reference sequence), the CDR1 and CDR2 loops are GTSNPN and SVGIG. The CDR3 runs 16 residues from the cysteine to the phenylalanine. The retained sequence is limited to the CDR3, 48 bases, with the frame set at the first base.

Study-level results and caveats: How much clinical and demographic metadata was included differed by source and by participant, and the metadata was provided uncurated.

TCRbeta CDR3 regions were amplified from genomic DNA using the immunoSEQ Assay, a bias-controlled multiplex PCR. Turning to the authors' computational methods: Within the assay, amplification of reference gene primers was used to estimate how many nucleated cells each sample contained. To quantify the absolute abundance of each unique TCRbeta CDR3 rearrangement, sequence reads were collapsed and filtered. For each sample, productive Simpson clonality was calculated by taking the square root of Simpson's diversity index across productive rearrangements. TCRdb stores this immuneACCESS table with in-frame sequences only. Part of the clones is absent; in the studies checked, under half of the shortfall reflects unresolved V genes, and no reason is known for the rest. V and J calls and clone size are copied from that table; D and trimming were computed from the DNA. Present in this sample are some 380,000 clones, approximately 91% of which were seen just once. The ten biggest clones cover roughly 2% of the sample.

A remark on this clone: Its target antigen remains unknown. Base-call qualities are not available, and no considerably larger clone is one nucleotide away.

The rearrangement combines TRBV30 with TRBJ2-5, with 11 central nucleotides matching TRBD2. The source material was PBMCs or T cells enriched from blood (not recorded which). The receptor comes from a woman aged 40 to 55 with acute COVID-19. The CDR3 protein is CAWSANLAGGRETQYF. DNA sequence: TGTGCCTGGAGTGCAAATCTAGCGGGGGGCCGGGAGACCCAGTACTTC.